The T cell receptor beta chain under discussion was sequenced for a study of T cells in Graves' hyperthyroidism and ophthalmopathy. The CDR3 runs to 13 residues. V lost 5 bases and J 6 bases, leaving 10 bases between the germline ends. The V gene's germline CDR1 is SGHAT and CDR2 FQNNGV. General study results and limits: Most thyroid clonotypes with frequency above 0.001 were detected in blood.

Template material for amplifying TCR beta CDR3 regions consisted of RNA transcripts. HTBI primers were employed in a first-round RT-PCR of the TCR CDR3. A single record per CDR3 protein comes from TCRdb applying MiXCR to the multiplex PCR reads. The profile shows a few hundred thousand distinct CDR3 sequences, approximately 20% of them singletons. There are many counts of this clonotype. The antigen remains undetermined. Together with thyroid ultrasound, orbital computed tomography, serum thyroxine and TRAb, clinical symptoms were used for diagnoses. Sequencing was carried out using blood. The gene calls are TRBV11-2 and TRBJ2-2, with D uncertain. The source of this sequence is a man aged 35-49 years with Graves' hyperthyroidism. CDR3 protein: CASSDIRPGELFF. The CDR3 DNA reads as TGTGCCAGCAGCGATATAAGGCCCGGGGAGCTGTTTTTT.